A single sample is the source of the 14 T cell receptor beta chains below, sequenced in a study of cytomegalovirus exposure and HLA in healthy donors. Both 60 Vbeta primers and 13 Jbeta primers went into the PCR. Repertoires were generated with immunoSEQ multiplex PCR, while TCRdb's copy carries only in-frame clones and drops some. The sample carries approximately 160,000 clones, roughly four fifths recorded once. The sample was PBMCs. The receptors shown here come from a girl aged 10-17 years in good health and CMV-seropositive.

The chain combines TRBV2 with TRBJ2-7, with 12 bases identical to TRBD2. This CDR3 has 14 amino acids. Germline loops: CDR1 SNHLY, CDR2 FYNNEI. With V trimmed by 10 bases and J by 4 bases, 8 bases remained unmatched. The CDR3 spells CANRGLAGLYEQYF. In nucleotides, the CDR3 is TGTGCCAACCGCGGACTAGCGGGGTTGTACGAGCAGTACTTC.

This clone was observed once. The CDR3 DNA follows: TGTGCCAGCAGCTTACACCCGGGAGTGGCCTTTGGAAACACCATATATTTT. Residues: CASSLHPGVAFGNTIYF. The V and J genes are TRBV7-6 and TRBJ1-3; D uncertain. The CDR3 length is 17 residues. Trimming left V 2 bases short and J 3 bases short, with 17 bases between. CDR1 is SGHVS, CDR2 FNYEAQ, per germline.

The V call is TRBV7-9, the J call TRBJ1-2; TRBD1 matches at 8 bases. The junction had 15 bases not matched to a gene; V was cut back by 5 bases and J by 7 bases. This CDR3 is built from 16 residues. In germline, CDR1 is SEHNR, CDR2 FQNEAQ (reference sequence). For the CDR3, the DNA is TGTGCCAGCAGCCCCACCCCGCCAGGGGGCGAGGTTGGCTACACCTTC. The encoded protein is CASSPTPPGGEVGYTF. The full variable domain, rest sourced from reference TRBV7-9 and TRBJ1-2, is DTGVSQNPRHKITKRGQNVTFRCDPISEHNRLYWYRQTLGQGPEFLTYFQNEAQLEKSRLLSDRFSAERPKGSFSTLEIQRTEQGDSAMYLCASSPTPPGGEVGYTFGSGTRLTVV.

The chain couples TRBV27 to TRBJ1-6, with 9 bases matching TRBD1. Germline CDR1 is MNHEY and CDR2 is SMNVEV (reference sequence). The CDR3 contains 14 residues. J was trimmed by 10 bases and V by 7 bases; bases with no gene match: 8. The CDR3: CASTPVTGGSPLHF. CDR3 sequence (DNA): TGTGCCAGCACCCCGGTGACAGGGGGATCACCCCTCCACTTT.

J is TRBJ2-1 and V is TRBV9; D gene ambiguous. CDR1 and CDR2 from the germline V gene are SGDLS and YYNGEE. This CDR3 is 11 amino acids long. V dropped 2 bases and J dropped 9 bases, with 6 bases sitting between them. CDR3 amino acids: CASSVSGEQFF. As DNA, the CDR3 is TGTGCCAGCAGCGTCTCGGGTGAGCAGTTCTTC. The entire variable domain, with the rest obtained from reference TRBV9 and TRBJ2-1, is as follows: DSGVTQTPKHLITATGQRVTLRCSPRSGDLSVYWYQQSLDQGLQFLIQYYNGEERAKGNILERFSAQQFPDLHSELNLSSLELGDSALYFCASSVSGEQFFGPGTRLTVL.

The genes are TRBV2 and TRBJ2-7; tentative D call: TRBD1 (5 bases). There are 13 residues in the CDR3. V was clipped by 2 bases and J by 6 bases, with 11 bases between them. Germline CDR1 SNHLY, CDR2 FYNNEI. CDR3 sequence reads: CASSERRQSEQYF. In nucleotides, the CDR3 is TGTGCCAGCAGTGAACGTAGACAGTCCGAGCAGTACTTC.

The chain uses TRBV6-4 and TRBJ1-1; tentatively, D is TRBD1 (5 bases). The CDR3 has 15 residues. Germline V lookup: CDR1 MRHNA, CDR2 SNTAGT. Trimming removed 4 bases at V and 1 base at J, with 13 bases between. CDR3 loop: CASSVDSRRNTEAFF. The CDR3 DNA is TGTGCCAGCAGTGTCGACAGTCGTCGGAACACTGAAGCTTTCTTT.

This chain links TRBV11-3 with TRBJ1-2; 7 nucleotides line up with TRBD1. The CDR3 length is 14 residues. V shed 5 bases, J shed 5 bases, and the junction held 8 bases outside the gene matches. The germline gives CDR1 SGHNT, CDR2 YENEEA. CDR3 loop: CASSLGGQPYGYTF. The CDR3 DNA follows: TGTGCCAGCAGCCTTGGGGGACAGCCTTATGGCTACACCTTC.

This clone was detected only once. V is TRBV19 and J is TRBJ1-1; 7 bases are a match to TRBD1. Trimming took 3 bases from V and 5 from J; bases not matched to a gene: 12. Germline-derived CDR1 and CDR2 are LNHDA and SQIVND (reference sequence). The CDR3 has 16 residues. The chain's CDR3 is CASSIGDDRAWTEAFF. Here the CDR3 DNA reads TGTGCCAGTAGTATTGGGGACGACAGGGCTTGGACTGAAGCTTTCTTT.

This clone has more than one count but fewer than ten. The CDR3: CASRNLGTGLGGYTF. In DNA, the CDR3 is TGTGCCAGTAGGAACCTCGGGACAGGGTTGGGGGGCTACACCTTC. J is TRBJ1-2 and V is TRBV19; 9 bases align to TRBD1. The germline V gene encodes CDR1 LNHDA and CDR2 SQIVND (reference sequence). The ends lost 6 bases at V and 8 bases at J; junction bases unmatched: 13. CDR3 length: 15 residues. Complete variable domain (other parts from reference TRBV19 and TRBJ1-2): DGGITQSPKYLFRKEGQNVTLSCEQNLNHDAMYWYRQDPGQGLRLIYYSQIVNDFQKGDIAEGYSVSREKKESFPLTVTSAQKNPTAFYLCASRNLGTGLGGYTFGSGTRLTVV.

The DNA of the CDR3 is TGTGCCAGCAACCCTGGCAGGGGGTATAGTGGCTACACCTTC. Translation gives CASNPGRGYSGYTF. The genes are TRBV5-6 and TRBJ1-2; 7 bases are shared with TRBD1. In germline, CDR1 is SGHDT, CDR2 YYEEEE. The CDR3 totals 14 residues. With 6 bases clipped from V and 7 bases from J, the junction kept 12 bases outside the gene matches.

The V call is TRBV27, the J call TRBJ1-2; 9 bases line up with TRBD1. Germline V gives CDR1 MNHEY, CDR2 SMNVEV (reference sequence). V gave up 3 bases and J gave up 6 bases; unmatched junction bases: 5. The CDR3 is 14 residues long. The CDR3 DNA reads as TGTGCCAGCAGTTTTTTGGACAGGGGAGATGGCTACACCTTC. Translating it yields CASSFLDRGDGYTF.

The V and J genes are TRBV5-1 and TRBJ2-1, with TRBD2 matching over 10 bases. Germline CDR1 reads SGHRS; CDR2 reads YFSETQ. CDR3 length: 16 residues. V dropped 3 bases and J dropped 4; count of bases not matched to a gene: 7. The CDR3 coding sequence is TGCGCCAGCAGCTCACCGCTAGCGGGGGATTACAATGAGCAGTTCTTC. This sequence encodes CASSSPLAGDYNEQFF. Combining the CDR3 with reference TRBV5-1 and TRBJ2-1 gives the whole variable domain KAGVTQTPRYLIKTRGQQVTLSCSPISGHRSVSWYQQTPGQGLQFLFEYFSETQRNKGNFPGRFSGRQFSNSRSEMNVSTLELGDSALYLCASSSPLAGDYNEQFFGPGTRLTVL.

V and J are TRBV19 and TRBJ2-3, with D maybe TRBD1 (6 bases). With 6 bases removed from V and 0 bases from J, the gap between germline ends came to 16 bases. The CDR3 covers 16 residues. Germline V gene sequence: CDR1 LNHDA, CDR2 SQIVND (reference sequence). CDR3 region: CASSPQQGLSTDTQYF. In nucleotides, the CDR3 is TGTGCCAGTAGCCCACAACAGGGTCTAAGCACAGATACGCAGTATTTT. Together with reference TRBV19 and TRBJ2-3, the CDR3 gives the full variable domain: DGGITQSPKYLFRKEGQNVTLSCEQNLNHDAMYWYRQDPGQGLRLIYYSQIVNDFQKGDIAEGYSVSREKKESFPLTVTSAQKNPTAFYLCASSPQQGLSTDTQYFGPGTRLTVL.